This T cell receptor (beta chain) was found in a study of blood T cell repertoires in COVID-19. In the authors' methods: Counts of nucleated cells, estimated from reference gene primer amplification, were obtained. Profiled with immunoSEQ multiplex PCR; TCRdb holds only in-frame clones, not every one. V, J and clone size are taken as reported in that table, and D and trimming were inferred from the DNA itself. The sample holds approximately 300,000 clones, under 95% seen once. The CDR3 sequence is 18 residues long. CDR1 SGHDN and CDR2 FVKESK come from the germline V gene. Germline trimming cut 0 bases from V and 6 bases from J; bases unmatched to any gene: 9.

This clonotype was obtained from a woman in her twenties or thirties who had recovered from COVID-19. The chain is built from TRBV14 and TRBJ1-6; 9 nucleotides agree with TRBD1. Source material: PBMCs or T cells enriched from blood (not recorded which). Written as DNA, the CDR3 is TGTGCCAGCAGCCAAGAATACAGGGGGCGCGTCACTAATTCACCCCTCCACTTT. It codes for CASSQEYRGRVTNSPLHF.